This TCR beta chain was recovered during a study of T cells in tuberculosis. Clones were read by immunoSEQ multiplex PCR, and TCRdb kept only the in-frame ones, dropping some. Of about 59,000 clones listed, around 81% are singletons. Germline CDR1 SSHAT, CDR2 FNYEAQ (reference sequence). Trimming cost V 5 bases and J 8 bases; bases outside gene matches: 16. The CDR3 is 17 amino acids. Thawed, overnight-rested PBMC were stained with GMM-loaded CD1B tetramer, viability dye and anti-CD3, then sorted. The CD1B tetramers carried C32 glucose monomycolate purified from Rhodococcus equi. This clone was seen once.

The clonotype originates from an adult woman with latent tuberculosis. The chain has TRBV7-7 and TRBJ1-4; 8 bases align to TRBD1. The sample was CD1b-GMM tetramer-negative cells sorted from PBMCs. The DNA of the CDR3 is TGTGCCAGCAGCCGCTATTACCTTGGACAGGGCCGGGAAAAACTGTTTTTT. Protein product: CASSRYYLGQGREKLFF.